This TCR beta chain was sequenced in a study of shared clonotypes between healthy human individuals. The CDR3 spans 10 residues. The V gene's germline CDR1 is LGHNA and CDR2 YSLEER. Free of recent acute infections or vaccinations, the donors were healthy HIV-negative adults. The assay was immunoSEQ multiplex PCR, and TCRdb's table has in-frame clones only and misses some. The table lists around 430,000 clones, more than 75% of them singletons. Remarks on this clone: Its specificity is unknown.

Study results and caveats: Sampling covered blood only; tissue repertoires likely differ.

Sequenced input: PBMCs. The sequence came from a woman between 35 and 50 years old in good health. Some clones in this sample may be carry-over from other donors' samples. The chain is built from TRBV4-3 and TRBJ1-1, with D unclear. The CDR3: CSHPRSAAFF. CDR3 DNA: TGCTCACACCCTCGCAGTGCAGCTTTCTTT.